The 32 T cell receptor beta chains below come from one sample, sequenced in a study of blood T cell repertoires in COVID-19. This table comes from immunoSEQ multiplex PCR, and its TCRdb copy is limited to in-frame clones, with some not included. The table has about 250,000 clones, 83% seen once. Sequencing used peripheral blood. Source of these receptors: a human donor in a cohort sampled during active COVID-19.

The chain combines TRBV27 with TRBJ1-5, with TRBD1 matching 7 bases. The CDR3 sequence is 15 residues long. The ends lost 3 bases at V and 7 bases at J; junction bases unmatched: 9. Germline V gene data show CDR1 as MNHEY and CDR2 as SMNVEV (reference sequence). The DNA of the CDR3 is TGTGCCAGCAGTTTCGGGGGCAGGGGGGCGCAGCCCCAGCATTTT. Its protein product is CASSFGGRGAQPQHF.

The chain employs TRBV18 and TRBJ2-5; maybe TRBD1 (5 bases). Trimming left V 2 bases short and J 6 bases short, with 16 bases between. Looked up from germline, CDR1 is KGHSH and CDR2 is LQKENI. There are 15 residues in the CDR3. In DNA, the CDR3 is TGTGCCAGCTCACCAGCGGCAGGGATGGTTCAGACCCAGTACTTC. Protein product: CASSPAAGMVQTQYF.

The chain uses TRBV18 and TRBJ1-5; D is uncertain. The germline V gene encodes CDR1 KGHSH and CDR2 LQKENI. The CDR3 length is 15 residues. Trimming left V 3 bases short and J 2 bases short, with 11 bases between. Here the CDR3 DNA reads TGTGCCAGCTCACCGGCGGGATCCGGCAATCAGCCCCAGCATTTT. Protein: CASSPAGSGNQPQHF.

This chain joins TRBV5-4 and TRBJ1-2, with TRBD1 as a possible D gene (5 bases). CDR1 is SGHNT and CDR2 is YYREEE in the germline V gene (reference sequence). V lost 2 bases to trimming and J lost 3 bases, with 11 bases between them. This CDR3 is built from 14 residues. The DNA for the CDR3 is TGTGCCAGCAGCTTAGCGGGGCGGGACTATGGCTACACCTTC. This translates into CASSLAGRDYGYTF.

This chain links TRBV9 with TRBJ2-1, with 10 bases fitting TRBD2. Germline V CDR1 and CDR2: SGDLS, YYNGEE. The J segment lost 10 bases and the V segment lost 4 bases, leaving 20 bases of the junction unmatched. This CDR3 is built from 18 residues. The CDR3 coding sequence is TGTGCCAGCAGCTTGAACCCGACTAGCGGGTATCCCATGAAGGAGCAGTTCTTC. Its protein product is CASSLNPTSGYPMKEQFF.

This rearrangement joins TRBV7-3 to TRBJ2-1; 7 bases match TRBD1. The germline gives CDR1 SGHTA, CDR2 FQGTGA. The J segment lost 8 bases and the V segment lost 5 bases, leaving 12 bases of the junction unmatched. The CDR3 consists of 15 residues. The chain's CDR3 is CASSERQGERDEQFF. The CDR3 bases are TGTGCCAGCAGCGAACGACAGGGAGAAAGGGATGAGCAGTTCTTC.

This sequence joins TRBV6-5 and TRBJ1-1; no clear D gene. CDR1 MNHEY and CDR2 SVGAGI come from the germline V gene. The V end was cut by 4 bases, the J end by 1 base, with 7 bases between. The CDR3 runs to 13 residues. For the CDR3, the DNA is TGTGCCAGCAGTTTCCTCTCGAACACTGAAGCTTTCTTT. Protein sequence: CASSFLSNTEAFF.

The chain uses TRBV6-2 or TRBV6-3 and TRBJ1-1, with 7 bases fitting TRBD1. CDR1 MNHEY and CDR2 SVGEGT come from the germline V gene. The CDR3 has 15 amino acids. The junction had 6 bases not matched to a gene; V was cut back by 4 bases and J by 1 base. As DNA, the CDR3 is TGTGCCAGCAGTTCAGGGGGGTCAGGGAACACTGAAGCTTTCTTT. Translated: CASSSGGSGNTEAFF.

CDR3 loop: CASSQGTGGRGPQHF. The CDR3 DNA reads TGCGCCAGCAGCCAAGGGACAGGGGGGAGGGGGCCCCAGCATTTT. V usage is TRBV4-1 and J usage is TRBJ1-5, with 10 bases matching TRBD1. V trimming: 1 base; J trimming: 9 bases; junction bases outside the gene matches: 6. The CDR3 covers 15 residues. CDR1 is MGHRA, CDR2 YSYEKL, per germline.

DNA for the CDR3: TGTGCCAGCTCGCGGACAGGGGGGGACAATCAGCCCCAGCATTTT. Amino acids: CASSRTGGDNQPQHF. The chain has TRBV2 and TRBJ1-5; 10 bases map to TRBD1. The length of the CDR3 is 15 residues. Germline CDR1 and CDR2: SNHLY and FYNNEI. V dropped 8 bases and J dropped 3; count of bases not matched to a gene: 7.

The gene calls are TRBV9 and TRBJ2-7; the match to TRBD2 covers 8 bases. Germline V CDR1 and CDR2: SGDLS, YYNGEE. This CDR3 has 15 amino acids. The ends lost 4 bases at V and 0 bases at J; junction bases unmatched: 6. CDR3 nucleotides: TGTGCCAGCAGCCCCGGGACTAGGAGCTCCTACGAGCAGTACTTC. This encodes CASSPGTRSSYEQYF. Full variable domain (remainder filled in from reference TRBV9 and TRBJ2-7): DSGVTQTPKHLITATGQRVTLRCSPRSGDLSVYWYQQSLDQGLQFLIQYYNGEERAKGNILERFSAQQFPDLHSELNLSSLELGDSALYFCASSPGTRSSYEQYFGPGTRLTVT.

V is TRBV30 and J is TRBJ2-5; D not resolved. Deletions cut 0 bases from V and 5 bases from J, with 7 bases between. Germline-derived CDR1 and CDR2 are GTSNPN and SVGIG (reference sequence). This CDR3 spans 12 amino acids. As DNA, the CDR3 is TGTGCCTGGAGTGTCTCCGGGGAGACCCAGTACTTC. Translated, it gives CAWSVSGETQYF.

CDR3 residues: CASSIGYQGQPRPKNIQYF. DNA for the CDR3: TGCGCCAGCAGCATCGGATATCAGGGACAGCCCAGGCCCAAAAACATTCAGTACTTC. The genes are TRBV5-1 and TRBJ2-4, with 7 nucleotides matching TRBD1. J was trimmed by 2 bases and V by 4 bases; bases with no gene match: 18. Germline-derived CDR1 and CDR2 are SGHRS and YFSETQ. This CDR3 is built from 19 residues.

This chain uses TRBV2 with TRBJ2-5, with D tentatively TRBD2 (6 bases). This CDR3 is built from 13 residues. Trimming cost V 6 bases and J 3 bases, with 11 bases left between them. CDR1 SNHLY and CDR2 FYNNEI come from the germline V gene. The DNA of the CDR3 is TGTGCCAGCAGGGTAGGAGGGAAAGAGACCCAGTACTTC. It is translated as CASRVGGKETQYF.

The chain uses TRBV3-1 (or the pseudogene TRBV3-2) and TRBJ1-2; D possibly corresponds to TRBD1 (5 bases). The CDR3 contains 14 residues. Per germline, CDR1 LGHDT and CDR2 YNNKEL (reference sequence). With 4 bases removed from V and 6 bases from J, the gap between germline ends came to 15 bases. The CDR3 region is CASSLSQEGNGYTF. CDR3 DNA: TGTGCCAGCAGCCTCTCCCAGGAGGGGAATGGCTACACCTTC.

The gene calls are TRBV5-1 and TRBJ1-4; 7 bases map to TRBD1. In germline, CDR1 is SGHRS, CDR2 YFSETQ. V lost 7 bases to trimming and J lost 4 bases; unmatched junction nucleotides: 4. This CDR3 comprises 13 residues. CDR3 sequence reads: CASSQGSNEKLFF. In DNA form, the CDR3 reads TGCGCCAGCTCACAGGGGAGTAATGAAAAACTGTTTTTT.

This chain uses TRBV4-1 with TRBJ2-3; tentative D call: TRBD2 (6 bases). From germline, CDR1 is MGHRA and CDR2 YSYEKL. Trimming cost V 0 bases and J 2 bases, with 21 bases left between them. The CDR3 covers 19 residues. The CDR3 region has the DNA TGCGCCAGCAGCCAAGATCGCAGGAGAGCGGGTGGGAACACAGATACGCAGTATTTT. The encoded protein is CASSQDRRRAGGNTDTQYF.

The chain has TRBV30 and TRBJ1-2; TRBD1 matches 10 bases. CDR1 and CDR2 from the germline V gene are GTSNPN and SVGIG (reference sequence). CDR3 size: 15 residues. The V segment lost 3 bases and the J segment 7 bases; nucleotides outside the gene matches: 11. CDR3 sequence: CAWSGDRGRSSGYTF. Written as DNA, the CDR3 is TGTGCCTGGAGCGGTGACAGGGGGCGTTCCAGTGGCTACACCTTC.

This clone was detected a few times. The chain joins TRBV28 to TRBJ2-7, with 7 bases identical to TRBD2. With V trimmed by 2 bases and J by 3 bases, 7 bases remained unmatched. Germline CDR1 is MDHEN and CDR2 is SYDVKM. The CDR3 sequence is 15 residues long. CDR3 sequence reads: CASSLVGTKDYEQYF. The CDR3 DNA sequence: TGTGCCAGCAGTTTAGTCGGGACTAAAGACTACGAGCAGTACTTC.

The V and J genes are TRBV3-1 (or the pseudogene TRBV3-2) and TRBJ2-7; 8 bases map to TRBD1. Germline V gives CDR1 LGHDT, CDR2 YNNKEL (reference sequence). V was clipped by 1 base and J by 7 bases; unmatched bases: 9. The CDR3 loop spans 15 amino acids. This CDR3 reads CASSQGGTGSREQYF. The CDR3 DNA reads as TGTGCCAGCAGCCAAGGTGGGACAGGATCACGGGAGCAGTACTTC.

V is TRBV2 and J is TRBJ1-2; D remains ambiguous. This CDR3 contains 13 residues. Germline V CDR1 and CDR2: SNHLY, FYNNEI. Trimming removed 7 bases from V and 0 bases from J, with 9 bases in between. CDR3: CASNSAANYGYTF. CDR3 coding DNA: TGTGCCAGCAATTCGGCGGCTAACTATGGCTACACCTTC.

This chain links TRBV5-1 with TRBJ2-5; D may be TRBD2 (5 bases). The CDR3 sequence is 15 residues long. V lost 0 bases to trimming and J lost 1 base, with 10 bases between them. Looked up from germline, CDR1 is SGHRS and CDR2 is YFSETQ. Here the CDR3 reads CASSLASTSQETQYF. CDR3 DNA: TGCGCCAGCAGCTTGGCCAGTACTAGCCAAGAGACCCAGTACTTC.

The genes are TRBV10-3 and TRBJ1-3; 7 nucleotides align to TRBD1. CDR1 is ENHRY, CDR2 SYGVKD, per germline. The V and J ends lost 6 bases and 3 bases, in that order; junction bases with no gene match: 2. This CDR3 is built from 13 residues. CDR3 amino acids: CAIRTGDGNTIYF. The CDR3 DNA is TGTGCCATCAGAACAGGGGATGGAAACACCATATATTTT.

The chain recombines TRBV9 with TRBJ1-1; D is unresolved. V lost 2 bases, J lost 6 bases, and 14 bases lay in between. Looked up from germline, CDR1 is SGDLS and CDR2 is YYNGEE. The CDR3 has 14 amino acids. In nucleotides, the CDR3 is TGTGCCAGCAGCGTTCGAACAAACAGAGCTGAAGCTTTCTTT. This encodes CASSVRTNRAEAFF.

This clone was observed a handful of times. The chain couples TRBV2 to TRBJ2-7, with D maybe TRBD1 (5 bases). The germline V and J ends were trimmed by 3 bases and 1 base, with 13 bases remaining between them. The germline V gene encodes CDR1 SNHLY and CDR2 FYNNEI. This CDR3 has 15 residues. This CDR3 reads CASSDRQSLSYEQYF. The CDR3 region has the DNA TGTGCCAGCAGTGACCGACAGTCACTTTCCTACGAGCAGTACTTC.

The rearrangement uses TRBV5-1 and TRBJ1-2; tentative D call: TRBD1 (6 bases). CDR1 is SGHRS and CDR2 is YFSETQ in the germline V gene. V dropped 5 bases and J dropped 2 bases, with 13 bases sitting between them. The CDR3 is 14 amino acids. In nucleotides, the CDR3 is TGCGCCAGCAGTTCCGGCCAGGGGAACTATGGCTACACCTTC. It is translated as CASSSGQGNYGYTF.

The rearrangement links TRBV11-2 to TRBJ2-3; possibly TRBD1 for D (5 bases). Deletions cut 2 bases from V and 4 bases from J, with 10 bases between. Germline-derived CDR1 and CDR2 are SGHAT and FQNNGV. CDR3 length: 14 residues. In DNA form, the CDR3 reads TGTGCCAGCAGCTTATTCAGGGAAGCAGATACGCAGTATTTT. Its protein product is CASSLFREADTQYF.

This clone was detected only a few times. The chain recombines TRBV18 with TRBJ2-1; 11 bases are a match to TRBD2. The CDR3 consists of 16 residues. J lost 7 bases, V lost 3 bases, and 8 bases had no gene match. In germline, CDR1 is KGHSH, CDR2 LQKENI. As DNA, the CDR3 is TGTGCCAGCTCACCTACTAGCGGGAGTTCGGGTAATGAGCAGTTCTTC. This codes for CASSPTSGSSGNEQFF.

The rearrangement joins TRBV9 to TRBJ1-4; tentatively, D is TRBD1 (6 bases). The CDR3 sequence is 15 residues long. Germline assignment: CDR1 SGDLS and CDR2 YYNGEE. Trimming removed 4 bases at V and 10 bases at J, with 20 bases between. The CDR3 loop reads CASSPGEGRLGKLFF. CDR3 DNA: TGTGCCAGCAGCCCAGGGGAGGGGCGCTTGGGAAAACTGTTTTTT. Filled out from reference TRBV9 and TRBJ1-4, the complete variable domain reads DSGVTQTPKHLITATGQRVTLRCSPRSGDLSVYWYQQSLDQGLQFLIQYYNGEERAKGNILERFSAQQFPDLHSELNLSSLELGDSALYFCASSPGEGRLGKLFFGSGTQLSVL.

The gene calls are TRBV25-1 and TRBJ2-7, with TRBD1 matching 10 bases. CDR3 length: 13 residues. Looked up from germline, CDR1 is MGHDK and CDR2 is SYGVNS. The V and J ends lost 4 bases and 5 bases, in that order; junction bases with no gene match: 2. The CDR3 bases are TGTGCCAGCAGTGGGACAGGGGGTAACGAGCAGTACTTC. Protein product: CASSGTGGNEQYF.

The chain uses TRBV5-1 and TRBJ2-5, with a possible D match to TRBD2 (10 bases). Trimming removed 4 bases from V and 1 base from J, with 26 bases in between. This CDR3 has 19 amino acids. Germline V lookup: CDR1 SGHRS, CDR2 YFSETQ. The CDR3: CASSPGQGRTSGFQETQYF. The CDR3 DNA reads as TGCGCCAGCAGCCCGGGACAGGGACGGACTAGCGGTTTCCAAGAGACCCAGTACTTC.

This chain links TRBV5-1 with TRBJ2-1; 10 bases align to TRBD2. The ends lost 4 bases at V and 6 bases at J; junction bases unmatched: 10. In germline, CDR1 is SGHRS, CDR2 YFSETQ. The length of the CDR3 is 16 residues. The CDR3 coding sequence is TGCGCCAGCAGCGTATTAGCGGGAGGTGGGGCCAATGAGCAGTTCTTC. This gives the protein CASSVLAGGGANEQFF.